These 15 T cell receptor beta chains originate from one sample sequenced in a study of blood T cell repertoires in COVID-19. The data were produced by immunoSEQ multiplex PCR, yet TCRdb's version contains in-frame clones alone and is incomplete. This sample carries fewer than 85,000 clones, roughly 89% of them seen once, and the ten largest clones take 8.5%. Sequencing used peripheral blood. These TCRs come from a human donor in a cohort sampled during active COVID-19.

The gene calls are TRBV30 and TRBJ2-7, with TRBD1 as a possible D gene (5 bases). V gave up 5 bases and J gave up 3 bases, with 17 bases separating them. Looked up from germline, CDR1 is GTSNPN and CDR2 is SVGIG (reference sequence). This CDR3 comprises 14 residues. The CDR3 spells CAWGLDSSGYEQYF. The CDR3 nucleotides read TGTGCCTGGGGCTTAGACAGTTCCGGCTACGAGCAGTACTTC.

The genes are TRBV7-9 and TRBJ2-5; 7 nucleotides match TRBD2. Germline assignment: CDR1 SEHNR and CDR2 FQNEAQ (reference sequence). V was clipped by 5 bases and J by 5 bases; unmatched bases: 11. This CDR3 has 15 amino acids. CDR3 protein: CASSRPRGGEETQYF. DNA of the CDR3: TGTGCCAGCAGCCGGCCTCGTGGGGGGGAGGAGACCCAGTACTTC.

The CDR3: CASSYGRAFF. The CDR3 nucleotides are TGTGCCAGCAGTTACGGGCGCGCTTTCTTT. The chain uses TRBV6-6 and TRBJ1-1; no clear D gene. CDR1 MNHNY and CDR2 SVGAGI come from the germline V gene (reference sequence). The germline V and J ends were trimmed by 2 bases and 11 bases, with 6 bases remaining between them. This CDR3 has 10 residues.

For the CDR3, the DNA is TGTGCCAGCAGCTTAGGCCCCGGGTACGAGCAGTACTTC. Translated: CASSLGPGYEQYF. The chain links TRBV7-8 to TRBJ2-7, with D unresolved. The germline V and J ends were trimmed by 1 base and 4 bases, with 8 bases remaining between them. This CDR3 is built from 13 residues. CDR1 is SGHVS, CDR2 FQNEAQ, per germline.

The chain carries TRBV11-2 and TRBJ2-3; tentative D call: TRBD2 (7 bases). This CDR3 contains 16 residues. CDR1 and CDR2 from the germline V gene are SGHAT and FQNNGV. V gave up 3 bases and J gave up 2 bases, with 15 bases separating them. CDR3 bases: TGTGCCAGCAGCTTGAGGGGGGGTCCCTCCACAGATACGCAGTATTTT. Translating gives CASSLRGGPSTDTQYF.

This chain uses TRBV24-1 with TRBJ2-7, with 7 bases that match TRBD1. Looked up from germline, CDR1 is KGHDR and CDR2 is SFDVKD. The CDR3 has 13 amino acids. The V and J ends lost 0 bases and 6 bases, in that order; junction bases with no gene match: 1. The CDR3 here is CATSDLPGGEQYF. CDR3 coding DNA: TGTGCCACCAGTGATTTGCCAGGGGGCGAGCAGTACTTC.

The gene calls are TRBV5-1 and TRBJ2-7, with D maybe TRBD2 (5 bases). Germline V gene sequence: CDR1 SGHRS, CDR2 YFSETQ. Trimming stripped 1 base from V and 3 bases from J, with 14 bases between. CDR3 length: 15 residues. The DNA for the CDR3 is TGCGCCAGCAGCTTGTCGCGTTTCGAGGGCTACGAGCAGTACTTC. This gives the protein CASSLSRFEGYEQYF.

This chain links TRBV11-2 with TRBJ2-2; no clear D gene. CDR1 SGHAT and CDR2 FQNNGV come from the germline V gene. V was clipped by 4 bases and J by 1 base, with 22 bases between them. This CDR3 contains 19 residues. In DNA, the CDR3 is TGTGCCAGCAGCTCCCTCAGGAAGAGAACCCCACGGAACACCGGGGAGCTGTTTTTT. Protein sequence: CASSSLRKRTPRNTGELFF.

The V gene is TRBV2, the J gene TRBJ1-1; TRBD1 matches 7 bases. The junction had 15 bases not matched to a gene; V was cut back by 2 bases and J by 0 bases. Germline assignment: CDR1 SNHLY and CDR2 FYNNEI. The CDR3 extends over 19 amino acids. CDR3 nucleotides: TGTGCCAGCAGTGAACGGCACGGACAGGTCGGCCGTCTGAACACTGAAGCTTTCTTT. Protein: CASSERHGQVGRLNTEAFF.

V is TRBV15 and J is TRBJ1-5, with D maybe TRBD1 (5 bases). The germline gives CDR1 LNHNV, CDR2 YYDKDF (reference sequence). Trimming removed 6 bases at V and 1 base at J, with 13 bases between. CDR3 length equals 15 residues. The chain's CDR3 is CATRVGARSNQPQHF. The DNA of the CDR3 is TGTGCCACCAGGGTAGGGGCGAGGAGCAATCAGCCCCAGCATTTT.

In its sample, this clone is medium-sized (0.01 to 0.1%). This chain connects TRBV5-1 to TRBJ2-7, with a tentative D call TRBD2 (6 bases). This CDR3 comprises 15 residues. V was trimmed by 5 bases and J by 3 bases, leaving 18 bases between them. Looked up from germline, CDR1 is SGHRS and CDR2 is YFSETQ. In nucleotides, the CDR3 is TGCGCCAGCAGTCAGGACCAAGGCGGGGTCTACGAGCAGTACTTC. It codes for CASSQDQGGVYEQYF. Complete variable domain (other parts from reference TRBV5-1 and TRBJ2-7): KAGVTQTPRYLIKTRGQQVTLSCSPISGHRSVSWYQQTPGQGLQFLFEYFSETQRNKGNFPGRFSGRQFSNSRSEMNVSTLELGDSALYLCASSQDQGGVYEQYFGPGTRLTVT.

CDR3 residues: CASSPLRSGNTIYF. The CDR3 nucleotides read TGTGCCAGCAGCCCACTCCGGTCTGGAAACACCATATATTTT. This chain connects TRBV11-2 to TRBJ1-3; D is uncertain. CDR1 and CDR2 from the germline V gene are SGHAT and FQNNGV. Trimming pared 5 bases from V and 1 base from J, leaving 9 bases between. There are 14 residues in the CDR3.

The rearrangement uses TRBV6-5 and TRBJ2-7; D not certain. The CDR3 consists of 12 residues. Trimming took 5 bases from V and 3 from J, leaving 8 bases between them. Germline V CDR1 and CDR2: MNHEY, SVGAGI. The CDR3 loop is CASSPLNYEQYF. For the CDR3, the DNA is TGTGCCAGCAGTCCCCTAAACTACGAGCAGTACTTC.

This clone occurred once. This chain joins TRBV28 and TRBJ2-7; 10 bases are a match to TRBD1. Germline CDR1 is MDHEN and CDR2 is SYDVKM. The CDR3 runs to 19 residues. V lost 2 bases and J lost 0; bases outside the gene matches: 13. CDR3 sequence reads: CASSLLGDRGYSRSYEQYF. CDR3 in DNA: TGTGCCAGCAGTTTACTGGGGGACAGGGGCTACAGCCGCTCCTACGAGCAGTACTTC. The full variable domain, rest sourced from reference TRBV28 and TRBJ2-7, is DVKVTQSSRYLVKRTGEKVFLECVQDMDHENMFWYRQDPGLGLRLIYFSYDVKMKEKGDIPEGYSVSREKKERFSLILESASTNQTSMYLCASSLLGDRGYSRSYEQYFGPGTRLTVT.

V usage is TRBV9 and J usage is TRBJ2-2, with a possible D match to TRBD1 (5 bases). The CDR3 loop spans 13 amino acids. Trimming stripped 4 bases from V and 6 bases from J, with 10 bases between. Germline CDR1 SGDLS, CDR2 YYNGEE. DNA of the CDR3: TGTGCCAGCAGCACGCAGGGCGCCGGGGAGCTGTTTTTT. Protein product: CASSTQGAGELFF. Variable domain in full (rest from reference TRBV9 and TRBJ2-2): DSGVTQTPKHLITATGQRVTLRCSPRSGDLSVYWYQQSLDQGLQFLIQYYNGEERAKGNILERFSAQQFPDLHSELNLSSLELGDSALYFCASSTQGAGELFFGEGSRLTVL.